The 14 T cell receptor beta chains in this list originate from one sample, sequenced in a study of Ad26.COV2.S vaccination and SARS-CoV-2 variants. Sequencing was performed with immunoSEQ multiplex PCR; in TCRdb, only in-frame clones are kept and a portion is missing. The repertoire holds around 350,000 clones, more than 75% seen once, with about 3.5% in the top ten. Indicated treatment: approximately 18 received Ad26.COV2.S at low or high dose, single or two shots; about 5 received placebo; per-sample allocation not given. Sampling happened 63 days after the first vaccine or placebo injection. Specimen: peripheral blood, collected in a trial of Ad26.COV2.S vaccine versus placebo. The receptor set was obtained from a person aged 18-65 years who received the Ad26.COV2.S COVID-19 vaccine or a placebo.

This clone was counted between two and nine times. This chain links TRBV18 with TRBJ2-5, with 8 bases identical to TRBD1. CDR1 is KGHSH and CDR2 is LQKENI in the germline V gene. CDR3 length: 15 residues. V gave up 4 bases and J gave up 4 bases; unmatched junction bases: 8. CDR3 residues: CASSRSGGIRETQYF. CDR3 bases: TGTGCCAGCTCACGTTCAGGGGGCATAAGAGAGACCCAGTACTTC.

This clone was recorded only once. The chain links TRBV6-6 to TRBJ2-7, with 10 bases that match TRBD1. Germline CDR1 is MNHNY and CDR2 is SVGAGI (reference sequence). The CDR3 length is 12 residues. Trimming removed 9 bases from V and 4 bases from J; junction bases left unmatched: 3. Here the CDR3 reads CASRQGAYEQYF. In nucleotides, the CDR3 is TGTGCCAGTAGACAGGGGGCTTACGAGCAGTACTTC.

This clone was counted a single time. The genes are TRBV5-1 and TRBJ1-1; 9 bases fit TRBD1. The trim removed 4 bases at V and 8 bases at J, leaving 12 bases unmatched. CDR3 length equals 15 residues. Germline V gives CDR1 SGHRS, CDR2 YFSETQ. DNA for the CDR3: TGCGCCAGCAGCCCGGGAGGATTCACAGGGGGCGAAGCTTTCTTT. Protein: CASSPGGFTGGEAFF.

This chain connects TRBV30 to TRBJ2-2; D not resolved. The V end was cut by 0 bases, the J end by 3 bases, with 8 bases between. The germline CDR1 and CDR2 sequences are GTSNPN and SVGIG (reference sequence). This CDR3 is built from 14 residues. The CDR3 DNA sequence: TGTGCCTGGAGTGTAAACTCCTACACCGGGGAGCTGTTTTTT. It codes for CAWSVNSYTGELFF.

This chain links TRBV12-3 or TRBV12-4 with TRBJ1-1; possibly TRBD1 for D (5 bases). This CDR3 contains 13 residues. Trimming took 7 bases from V and 3 from J, leaving 12 bases between them. The CDR3 nucleotides are TGTGCCAGCATCGCCAGGGAGTACACTGAAGCTTTCTTT. This encodes CASIAREYTEAFF.

The chain has TRBV30 and TRBJ1-2, with 8 bases fitting TRBD1. J was trimmed by 8 bases and V by 2 bases; bases with no gene match: 4. Germline loops: CDR1 GTSNPN, CDR2 SVGIG (reference sequence). The CDR3 runs 12 residues. The CDR3 is CAWSNDRGGYTF. The CDR3 nucleotides are TGTGCCTGGAGTAACGACAGGGGAGGCTACACCTTC.

The V and J genes are TRBV5-1 and TRBJ1-1, with a possible D match to TRBD1 (6 bases). Germline CDR1 is SGHRS and CDR2 is YFSETQ. This CDR3 has 15 residues. Between the trimmed V and J ends, which lost 4 bases and 0 bases, there was a span of 13 bases. The CDR3 loop reads CASSPEGDMNTEAFF. CDR3 DNA sequence: TGCGCCAGCAGCCCGGAGGGGGACATGAACACTGAAGCTTTCTTT. The full variable domain, in which reference TRBV5-1 and TRBJ1-1 provide the parts outside the CDR3, is KAGVTQTPRYLIKTRGQQVTLSCSPISGHRSVSWYQQTPGQGLQFLFEYFSETQRNKGNFPGRFSGRQFSNSRSEMNVSTLELGDSALYLCASSPEGDMNTEAFFGQGTRLTVV.

The rearrangement links TRBV29-1 to TRBJ1-2, with D tentatively TRBD1 (5 bases). Germline V gene lookup returns CDR1 SQVTM and CDR2 ANQGSEA. V lost 6 bases and J lost 3, with 14 bases in between. The CDR3 consists of 13 residues. The CDR3 loop reads CSVSGLGDYGYTF. The CDR3 DNA follows: TGCAGCGTGTCGGGACTCGGGGACTATGGCTACACCTTC.

The rearrangement uses TRBV4-3 and TRBJ1-2; D perhaps matches TRBD1 (5 bases). In germline, CDR1 is LGHNA, CDR2 YSLEER. The length of the CDR3 is 15 residues. V was trimmed by 1 base and J by 7 bases, leaving 16 bases between them. CDR3 loop: CASSQGRGAVRGYTF. CDR3 DNA sequence: TGCGCCAGCAGCCAAGGAAGGGGCGCGGTTCGTGGCTACACCTTC.

The chain recombines TRBV11-2 with TRBJ2-7; D gene ambiguous. This CDR3 comprises 14 residues. With 5 bases removed from V and 2 bases from J, the gap between germline ends came to 13 bases. CDR1 and CDR2 (germline): SGHAT, FQNNGV. CDR3 sequence reads: CASSRTYSTYEQYF. The CDR3 coding sequence is TGTGCCAGCAGCCGGACGTACTCAACCTACGAGCAGTACTTC.

The chain has TRBV27 and TRBJ2-3, with D maybe TRBD2 (6 bases). CDR1 and CDR2 from the germline V gene are MNHEY and SMNVEV (reference sequence). V gave up 1 base and J gave up 1 base, with 15 bases separating them. CDR3 length: 17 residues. The CDR3, as DNA: TGTGCCAGCAGTTTATTGTTCTCGGGACTGGGCACAGATACGCAGTATTTT. This sequence encodes CASSLLFSGLGTDTQYF.

The genes are TRBV5-8 and TRBJ1-1; D might be TRBD1 (5 bases). The CDR3 totals 15 residues. Per the germline V gene, CDR1 is SGHTS and CDR2 is YDEGEE. The V end was cut by 4 bases, the J end by 3 bases, with 16 bases between. In DNA form, the CDR3 reads TGTGCCAGCAGCCCGGGGGGGGGTCCGGACACTGAAGCTTTCTTT. Amino acid sequence: CASSPGGGPDTEAFF.

This chain uses TRBV7-2 with TRBJ1-2, with a tentative D call TRBD1 (5 bases). CDR1 and CDR2 (germline): SGHTA, FQGNSA. The CDR3 sequence is 12 residues long. With 5 bases removed from V and 8 bases from J, the gap between germline ends came to 12 bases. The CDR3 nucleotides are TGTGCCAGCAGCGACAGAGGGTACGGCTACACCTTC. Its translation is CASSDRGYGYTF.

This chain connects TRBV30 to TRBJ2-7; D is perhaps TRBD1 (5 bases). This CDR3 has 15 residues. Germline V CDR1 and CDR2: GTSNPN, SVGIG (reference sequence). V was clipped by 1 base and J by 2 bases, with 15 bases between them. As DNA, the CDR3 is TGTGCCTGGAGTGCTCTGGGGCCCCCTCCCTACGAGCAGTACTTC. Protein: CAWSALGPPPYEQYF.